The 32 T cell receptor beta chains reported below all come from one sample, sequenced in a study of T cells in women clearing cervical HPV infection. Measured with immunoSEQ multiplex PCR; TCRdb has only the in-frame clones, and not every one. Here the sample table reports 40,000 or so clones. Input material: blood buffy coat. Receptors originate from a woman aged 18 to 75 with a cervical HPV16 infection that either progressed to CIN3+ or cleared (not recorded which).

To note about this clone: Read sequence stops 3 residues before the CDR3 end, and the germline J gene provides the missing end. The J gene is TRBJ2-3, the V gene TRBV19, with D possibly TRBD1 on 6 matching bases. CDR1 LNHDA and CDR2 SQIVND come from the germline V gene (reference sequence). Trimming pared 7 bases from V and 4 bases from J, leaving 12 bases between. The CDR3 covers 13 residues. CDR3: CASKAGESDTQYF. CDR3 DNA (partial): TGTGCCAGTAAAGCAGGGGAATCAGATACG.

Partial CDR3 DNA: TGTGCCAGCTCACCGGCAGGTGCCTACGAG. As protein: CASSPAGAYE. The CDR3 in full is CASSPAGAYEQYF. The J gene is TRBJ2-7, the V gene TRBV18; D is undetermined. The read finishes 3 residues shy of the CDR3 end, and the germline J gene is used to complete it. The V end was cut by 3 bases, the J end by 2 bases, with 8 bases between. CDR1 is KGHSH and CDR2 is LQKENI in the germline V gene. This CDR3 has 13 residues.

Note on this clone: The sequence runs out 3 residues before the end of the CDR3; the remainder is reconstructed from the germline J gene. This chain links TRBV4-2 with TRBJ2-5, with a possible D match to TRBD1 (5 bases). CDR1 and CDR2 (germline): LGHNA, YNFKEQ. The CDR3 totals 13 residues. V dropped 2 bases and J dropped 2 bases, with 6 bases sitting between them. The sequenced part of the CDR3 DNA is TGTGCCAGCAGCCAACAGGGACAAGAGACC. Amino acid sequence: CASSQQGQET. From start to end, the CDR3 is CASSQQGQETQYF.

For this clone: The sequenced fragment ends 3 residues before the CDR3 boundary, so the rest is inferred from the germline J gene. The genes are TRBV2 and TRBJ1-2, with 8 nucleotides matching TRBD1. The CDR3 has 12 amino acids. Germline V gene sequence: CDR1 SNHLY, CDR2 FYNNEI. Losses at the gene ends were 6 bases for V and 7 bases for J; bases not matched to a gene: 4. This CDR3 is CASRRQGTGYTF. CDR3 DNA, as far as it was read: TGTGCCAGCAGGAGACAGGGGACTGGC. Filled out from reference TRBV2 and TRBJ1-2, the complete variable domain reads EPEVTQTPSHQVTQMGQEVILRCVPISNHLYFYWYRQILGQKVEFLVSFYNNEISEKSEIFDDQFSVERPDGSNFTLKIRSTKLEDSAMYFCASRRQGTGYTFGSGTRLTVV.

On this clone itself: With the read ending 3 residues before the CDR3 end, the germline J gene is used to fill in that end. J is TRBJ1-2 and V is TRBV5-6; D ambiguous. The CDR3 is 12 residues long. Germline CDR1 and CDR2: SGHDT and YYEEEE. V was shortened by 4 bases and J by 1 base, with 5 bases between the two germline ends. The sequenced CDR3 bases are TGTGCCAGCAGCCGACTTAACTATGGC. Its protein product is CASSRLNYG. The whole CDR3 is CASSRLNYGYTF.

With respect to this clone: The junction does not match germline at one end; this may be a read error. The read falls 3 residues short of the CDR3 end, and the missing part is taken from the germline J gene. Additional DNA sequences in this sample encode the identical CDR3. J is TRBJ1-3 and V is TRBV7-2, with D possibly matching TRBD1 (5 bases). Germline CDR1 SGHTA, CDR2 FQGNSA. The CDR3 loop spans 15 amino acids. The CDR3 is CASSVQGGSGNTIYF. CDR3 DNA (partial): TGTGCCAGCAGCGTCCAGGGAGGCTCTGGAAACACT. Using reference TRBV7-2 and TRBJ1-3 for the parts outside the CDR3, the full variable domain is GAGVSQSPSNKVTEKGKDVELRCDPISGHTALYWYRQSLGQGLEFLIYFQGNSAPDKSGLPSDRFSAERTGGSVSTLTIQRTQQEDSAVYLCASSVQGGSGNTIYFGEGSWLTVV.

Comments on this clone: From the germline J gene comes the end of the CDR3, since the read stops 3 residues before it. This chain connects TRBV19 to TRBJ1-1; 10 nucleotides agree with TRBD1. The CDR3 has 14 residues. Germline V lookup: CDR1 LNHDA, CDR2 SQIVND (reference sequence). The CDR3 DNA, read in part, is TGTGCCAGTACGGGGGACAGGGGATTAGGCGAG. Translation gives CASTGDRGLGE. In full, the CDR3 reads CASTGDRGLGEAFF. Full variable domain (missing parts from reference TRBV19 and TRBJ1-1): DGGITQSPKYLFRKEGQNVTLSCEQNLNHDAMYWYRQDPGQGLRLIYYSQIVNDFQKGDIAEGYSVSREKKESFPLTVTSAQKNPTAFYLCASTGDRGLGEAFFGQGTRLTVV.

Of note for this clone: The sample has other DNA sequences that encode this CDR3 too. The CDR3 region is CASSFHRGGTEAFF. The sequenced part of the CDR3 DNA is TGTGCCAGCAGCTTCCACCGTGGAGGGACTGAA. The chain couples TRBV5-4 to TRBJ1-1; D is ambiguous. The sequence runs out 3 residues before the end of the CDR3; the remainder is reconstructed from the germline J gene. The CDR3 consists of 14 residues. Germline values: CDR1 SGHNT, CDR2 YYREEE (reference sequence). V gave up 2 bases and J gave up 5 bases, with 13 bases separating them.

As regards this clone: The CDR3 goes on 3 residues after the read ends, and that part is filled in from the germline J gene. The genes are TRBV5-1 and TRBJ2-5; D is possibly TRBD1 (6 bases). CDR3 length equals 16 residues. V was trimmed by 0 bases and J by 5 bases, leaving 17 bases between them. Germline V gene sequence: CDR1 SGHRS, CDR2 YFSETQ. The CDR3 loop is CASSLAPGAQGETQYF. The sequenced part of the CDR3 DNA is TGCGCCAGCAGCTTGGCCCCAGGGGCGCAGGGGGAGACC.

The CDR3 loop reads CASSERRVGTGDYTF. The sequenced CDR3 bases are TGTGCCAGCAGTGAAAGAAGGGTGGGAACAGGGGAC. The V call is TRBV2, the J call TRBJ1-2, with TRBD1 identical over 7 bases. The read finishes 3 residues shy of the CDR3 end, and the germline J gene is used to complete it. The CDR3 runs to 15 residues. Germline values: CDR1 SNHLY, CDR2 FYNNEI.

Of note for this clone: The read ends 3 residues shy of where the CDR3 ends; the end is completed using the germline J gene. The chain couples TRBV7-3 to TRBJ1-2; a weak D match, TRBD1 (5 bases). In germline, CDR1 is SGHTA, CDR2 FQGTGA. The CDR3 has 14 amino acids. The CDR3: CASSLQVATYDYTF. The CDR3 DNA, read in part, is TGTGCCAGCAGTTTACAGGTGGCGACCTACGAC.

The covered CDR3 bases are TGTGCCAGCAGCTTGGGAGGGGCGGGGCAAGAGACC. It specifies CASSLGGAGQET. From start to end, the CDR3 is CASSLGGAGQETQYF. V is TRBV5-4 and J is TRBJ2-5, with D possibly TRBD2 on 6 matching bases. With the read ending 3 residues before the CDR3 end, the germline J gene is used to fill in that end. This CDR3 has 15 residues. V lost 0 bases to trimming and J lost 2 bases, with 11 bases between them. Looked up from germline, CDR1 is SGHNT and CDR2 is YYREEE (reference sequence).

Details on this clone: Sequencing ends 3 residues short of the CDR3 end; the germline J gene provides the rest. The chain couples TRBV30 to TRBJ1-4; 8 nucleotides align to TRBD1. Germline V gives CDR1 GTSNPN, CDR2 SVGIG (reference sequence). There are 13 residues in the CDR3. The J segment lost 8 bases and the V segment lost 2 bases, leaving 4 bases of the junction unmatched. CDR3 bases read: TGTGCCTGGAGTCCTCGGACAGGGGAAAAA. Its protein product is CAWSPRTGEK. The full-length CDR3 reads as CAWSPRTGEKLFF.

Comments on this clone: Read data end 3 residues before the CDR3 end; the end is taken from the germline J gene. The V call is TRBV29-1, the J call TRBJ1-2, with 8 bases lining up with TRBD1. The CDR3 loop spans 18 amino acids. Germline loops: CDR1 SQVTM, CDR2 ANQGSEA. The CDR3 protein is CSVPTSLGTGTLRGGYTF. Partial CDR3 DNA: TGCAGCGTTCCTACCTCACTCGGGACAGGTACCTTGAGGGGAGGC.

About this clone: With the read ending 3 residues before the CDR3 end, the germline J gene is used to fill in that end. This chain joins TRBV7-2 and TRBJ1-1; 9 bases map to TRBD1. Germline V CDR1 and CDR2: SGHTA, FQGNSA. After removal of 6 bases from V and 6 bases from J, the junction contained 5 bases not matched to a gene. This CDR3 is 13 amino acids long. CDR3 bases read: TGTGCCAGCAGTAGGGACAGGGAGGCTGAA. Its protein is CASSRDREAE. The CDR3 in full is CASSRDREAEAFF.

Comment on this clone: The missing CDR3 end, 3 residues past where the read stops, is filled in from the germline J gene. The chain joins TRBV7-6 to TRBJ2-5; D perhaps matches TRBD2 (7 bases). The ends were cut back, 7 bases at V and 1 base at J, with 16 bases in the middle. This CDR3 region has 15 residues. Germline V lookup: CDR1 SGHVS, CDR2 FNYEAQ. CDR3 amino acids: CASTEGRGSQETQYF. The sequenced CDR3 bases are TGTGCCAGCACCGAGGGGAGGGGGAGCCAAGAGACC.

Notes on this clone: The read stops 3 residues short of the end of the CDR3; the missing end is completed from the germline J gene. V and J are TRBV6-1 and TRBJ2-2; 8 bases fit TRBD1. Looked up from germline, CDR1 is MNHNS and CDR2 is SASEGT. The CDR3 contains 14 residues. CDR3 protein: CASSVQGGAEKLFF. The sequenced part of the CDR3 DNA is TGTGCCAGCAGTGTACAGGGGGGCGCTGAAAAG.

The CDR3 sequence: CAWSRRGRGGTEAFF. CDR3 DNA, as far as it was read: TGTGCCTGGAGTAGAAGGGGGCGCGGTGGGACCGAA. The chain recombines TRBV30 with TRBJ1-1, with 7 bases identical to TRBD1. The read terminates 3 residues ahead of where the CDR3 ends, so the germline J gene completes it. The germline V gene encodes CDR1 GTSNPN and CDR2 SVGIG (reference sequence). CDR3 length: 15 residues.

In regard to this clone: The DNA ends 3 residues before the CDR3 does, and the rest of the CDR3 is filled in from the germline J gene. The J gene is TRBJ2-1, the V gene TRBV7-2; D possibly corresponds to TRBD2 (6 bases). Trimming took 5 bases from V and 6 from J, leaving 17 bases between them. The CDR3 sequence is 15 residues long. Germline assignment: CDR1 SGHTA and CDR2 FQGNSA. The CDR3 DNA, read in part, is TGTGCCAGCAGCCCAGGGACTCCATGGTCCAATGAG. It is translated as CASSPGTPWSNE. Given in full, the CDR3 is CASSPGTPWSNEQFF. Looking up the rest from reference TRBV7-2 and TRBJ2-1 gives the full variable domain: GAGVSQSPSNKVTEKGKDVELRCDPISGHTALYWYRQSLGQGLEFLIYFQGNSAPDKSGLPSDRFSAERTGGSVSTLTIQRTQQEDSAVYLCASSPGTPWSNEQFFGPGTRLTVL.

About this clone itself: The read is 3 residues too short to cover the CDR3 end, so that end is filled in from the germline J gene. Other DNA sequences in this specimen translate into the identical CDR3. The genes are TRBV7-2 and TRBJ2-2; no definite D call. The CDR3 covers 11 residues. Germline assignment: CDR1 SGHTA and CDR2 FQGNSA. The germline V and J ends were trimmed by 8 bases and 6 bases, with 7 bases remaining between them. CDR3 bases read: TGTGCCAGCTCTAGTTCCGGGGAG. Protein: CASSSSGE. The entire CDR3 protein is CASSSSGELFF.

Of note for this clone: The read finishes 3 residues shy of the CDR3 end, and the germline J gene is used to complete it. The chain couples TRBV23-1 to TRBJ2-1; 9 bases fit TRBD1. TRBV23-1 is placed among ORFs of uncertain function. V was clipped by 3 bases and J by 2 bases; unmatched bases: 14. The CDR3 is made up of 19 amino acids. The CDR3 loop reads CASSHHRDRVRGTYNEQFF. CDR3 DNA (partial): TGCGCCAGCAGTCACCACCGGGACAGGGTACGGGGGACCTACAATGAG.

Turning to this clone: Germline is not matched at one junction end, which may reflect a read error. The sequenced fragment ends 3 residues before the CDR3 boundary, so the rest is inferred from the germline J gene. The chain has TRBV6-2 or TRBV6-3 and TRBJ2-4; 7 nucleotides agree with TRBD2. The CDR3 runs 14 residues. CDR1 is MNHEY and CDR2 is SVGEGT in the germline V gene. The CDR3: CATVPGLTNNIQYF. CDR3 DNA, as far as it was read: TGTGCCACAGTACCGGGACTAACCAACAACATT.

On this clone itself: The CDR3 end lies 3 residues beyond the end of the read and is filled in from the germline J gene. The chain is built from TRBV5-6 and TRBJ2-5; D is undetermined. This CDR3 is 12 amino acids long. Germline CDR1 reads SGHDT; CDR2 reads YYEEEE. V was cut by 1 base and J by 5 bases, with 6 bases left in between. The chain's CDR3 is CASSLSRETQYF. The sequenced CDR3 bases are TGTGCCAGCAGCTTGTCTCGGGAGACC.

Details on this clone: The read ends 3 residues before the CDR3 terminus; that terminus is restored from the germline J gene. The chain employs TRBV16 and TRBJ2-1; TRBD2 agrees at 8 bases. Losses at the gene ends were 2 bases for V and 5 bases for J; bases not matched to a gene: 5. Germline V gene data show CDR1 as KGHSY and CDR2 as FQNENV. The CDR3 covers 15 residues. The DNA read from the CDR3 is TGTGCCAGCAGCCAAACTAGCGGTCGCCACAATGAG. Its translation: CASSQTSGRHNE. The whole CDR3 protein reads CASSQTSGRHNEQFF.

The sequenced CDR3 bases are TGTGCCAGCAGTTACCGGACAGGGAACACTGAA. Translation: CASSYRTGNTE. In full, the CDR3 reads CASSYRTGNTEAFF. The V call is TRBV2, the J call TRBJ1-1; 7 bases fit TRBD1. The sequenced fragment ends 3 residues before the CDR3 boundary, so the rest is inferred from the germline J gene. V lost 5 bases and J lost 1; bases outside the gene matches: 4. The CDR3 extends over 14 amino acids. Germline V gene lookup returns CDR1 SNHLY and CDR2 FYNNEI.

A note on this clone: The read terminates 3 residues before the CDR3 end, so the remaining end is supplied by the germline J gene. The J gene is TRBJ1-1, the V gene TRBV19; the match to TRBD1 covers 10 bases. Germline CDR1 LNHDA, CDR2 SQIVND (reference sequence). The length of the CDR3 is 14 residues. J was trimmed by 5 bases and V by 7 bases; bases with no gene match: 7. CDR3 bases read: TGTGCCAGTACCCTGACAGGGGGCGTAACTGAA. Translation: CASTLTGGVTE. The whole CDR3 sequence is CASTLTGGVTEAFF. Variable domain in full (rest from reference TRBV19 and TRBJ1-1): DGGITQSPKYLFRKEGQNVTLSCEQNLNHDAMYWYRQDPGQGLRLIYYSQIVNDFQKGDIAEGYSVSREKKESFPLTVTSAQKNPTAFYLCASTLTGGVTEAFFGQGTRLTVV.

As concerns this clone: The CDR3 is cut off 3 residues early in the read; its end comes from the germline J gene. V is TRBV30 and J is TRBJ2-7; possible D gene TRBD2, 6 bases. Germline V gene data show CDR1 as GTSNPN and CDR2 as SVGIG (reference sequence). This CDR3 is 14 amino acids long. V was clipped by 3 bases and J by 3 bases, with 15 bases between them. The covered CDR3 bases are TGTGCCTGGAGCCCCCCTTTGGGGGGCTACGAG. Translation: CAWSPPLGGYE. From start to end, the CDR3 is CAWSPPLGGYEQYF. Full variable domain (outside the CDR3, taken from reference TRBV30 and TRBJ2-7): SQTIHQWPATLVQPVGSPLSLECTVEGTSNPNLYWYRQAAGRGLQLLFYSVGIGQISSEVPQNLSASRPQDRQFILSSKKLLLSDSGFYLCAWSPPLGGYEQYFGPGTRLTVT.

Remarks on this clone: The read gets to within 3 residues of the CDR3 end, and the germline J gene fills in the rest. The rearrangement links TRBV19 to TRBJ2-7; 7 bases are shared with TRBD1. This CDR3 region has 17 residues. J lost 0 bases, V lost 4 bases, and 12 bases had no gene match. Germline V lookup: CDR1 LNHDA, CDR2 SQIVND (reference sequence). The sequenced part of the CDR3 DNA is TGTGCCAGTAGTAGTCGAGGGTACGGGACAGCCTCCTACGAG. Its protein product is CASSSRGYGTASYE. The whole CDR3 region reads CASSSRGYGTASYEQYF. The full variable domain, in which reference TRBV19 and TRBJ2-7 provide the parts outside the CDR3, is DGGITQSPKYLFRKEGQNVTLSCEQNLNHDAMYWYRQDPGQGLRLIYYSQIVNDFQKGDIAEGYSVSREKKESFPLTVTSAQKNPTAFYLCASSSRGYGTASYEQYFGPGTRLTVT.

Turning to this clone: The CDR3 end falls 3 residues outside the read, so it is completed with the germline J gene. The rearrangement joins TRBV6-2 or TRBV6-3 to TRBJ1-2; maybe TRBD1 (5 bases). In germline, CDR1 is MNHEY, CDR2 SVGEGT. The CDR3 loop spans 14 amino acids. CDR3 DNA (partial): TGTGCCAGCAGTGGACGACTAGCAGGGAATGAC. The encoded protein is CASSGRLAGND. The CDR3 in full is CASSGRLAGNDYTF.

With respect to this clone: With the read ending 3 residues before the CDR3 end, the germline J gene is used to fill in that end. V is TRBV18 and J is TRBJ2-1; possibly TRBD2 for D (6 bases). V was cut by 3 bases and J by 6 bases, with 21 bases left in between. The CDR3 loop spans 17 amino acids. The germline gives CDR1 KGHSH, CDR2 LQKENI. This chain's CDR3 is CASSPTTARLVGNEQFF. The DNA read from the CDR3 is TGTGCCAGCTCACCGACTACAGCCCGACTAGTCGGCAATGAG.

The CDR3 bases that were read are TGTGCCAGCGGCCCGGGACAGGGGTTCGGGGGGGAGACC. This sequence encodes CASGPGQGFGGET. Given in full, the CDR3 is CASGPGQGFGGETQYF. J is TRBJ2-5 and V is TRBV6-2 or TRBV6-3; 10 bases map to TRBD1. The sequenced fragment ends 3 residues before the CDR3 boundary, so the rest is inferred from the germline J gene. This CDR3 has 16 amino acids. Germline V gene sequence: CDR1 MNHEY, CDR2 SVGEGT. V lost 8 bases to trimming and J lost 5 bases; unmatched junction nucleotides: 14.

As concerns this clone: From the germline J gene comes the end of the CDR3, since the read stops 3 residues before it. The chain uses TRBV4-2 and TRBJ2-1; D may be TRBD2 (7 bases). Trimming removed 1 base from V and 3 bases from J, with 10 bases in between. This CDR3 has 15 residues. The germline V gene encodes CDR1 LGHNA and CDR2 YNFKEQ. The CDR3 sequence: CASSQAGGNYNEQFF. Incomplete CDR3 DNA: TGTGCCAGCAGCCAAGCGGGGGGCAACTACAATGAG.